This TCR beta chain is from a study of OX40 agonist ivuxolimab in advanced cancers. As for the study in general: Clinicians treated patients with ivuxolimab, an agonistic anti-OX40 (CD134) antibody. Of the participants, approximately 44% had some prior anti-PD-1, anti-PD-L1 or anti-CTLA-4 therapy, which was allowed.

This CDR3 contains 13 residues. The germline CDR1 and CDR2 sequences are SEHNR and FQNEAQ (reference sequence). The V and J ends lost 3 bases and 4 bases respectively, with 7 bases between them. The protocol was immunoSEQ multiplex PCR, while the TCRdb copy is restricted to in-frame clones and leaves out a portion. The table includes tens of thousands of clones, roughly 85% detected once. The TCR originated in an adult with an advanced solid tumor such as melanoma, head and neck, liver or kidney cancer. The material sequenced was CD4+ or CD8+ T cells sorted from blood, taken in a trial of the OX40 agonist ivuxolimab. The genes are TRBV7-9 and TRBJ2-1, with D possibly matching TRBD1 (5 bases). The CDR3 nucleotides are TGTGCCAGCAGCTTCCCAGGGTACAATGAGCAGTTCTTC. Its protein product is CASSFPGYNEQFF. The full variable domain, its missing parts supplied by reference TRBV7-9 and TRBJ2-1, is DTGVSQNPRHKITKRGQNVTFRCDPISEHNRLYWYRQTLGQGPEFLTYFQNEAQLEKSRLLSDRFSAERPKGSFSTLEIQRTEQGDSAMYLCASSFPGYNEQFFGPGTRLTVL.